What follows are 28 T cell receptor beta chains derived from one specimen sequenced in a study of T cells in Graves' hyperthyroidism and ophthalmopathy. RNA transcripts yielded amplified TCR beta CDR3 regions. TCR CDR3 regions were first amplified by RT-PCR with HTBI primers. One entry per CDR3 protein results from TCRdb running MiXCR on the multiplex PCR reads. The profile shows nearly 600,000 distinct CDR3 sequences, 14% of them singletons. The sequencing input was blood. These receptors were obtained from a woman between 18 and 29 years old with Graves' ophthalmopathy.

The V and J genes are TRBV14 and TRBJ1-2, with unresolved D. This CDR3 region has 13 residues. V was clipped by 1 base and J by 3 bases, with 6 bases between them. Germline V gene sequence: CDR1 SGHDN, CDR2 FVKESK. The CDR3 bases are TGTGCCAGCAGCCAAGGGAGGGACTATGGCTACACCTTC. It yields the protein CASSQGRDYGYTF.

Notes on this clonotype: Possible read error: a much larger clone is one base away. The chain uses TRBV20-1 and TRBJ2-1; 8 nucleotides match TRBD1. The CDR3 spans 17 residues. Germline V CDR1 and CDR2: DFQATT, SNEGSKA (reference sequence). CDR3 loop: CSARDIRTGSSHNEQFF. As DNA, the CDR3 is TGCAGTGCTAGAGATATCAGGACAGGGAGCTCCCACAATGAGCAGTTCTTC.

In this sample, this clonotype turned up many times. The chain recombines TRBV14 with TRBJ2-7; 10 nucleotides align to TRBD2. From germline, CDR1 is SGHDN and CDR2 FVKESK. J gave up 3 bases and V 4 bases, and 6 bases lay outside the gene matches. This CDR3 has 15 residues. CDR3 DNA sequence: TGTGCCAGCAGCCTCTTTAGCGGGAGGCGCTACGAGCAGTACTTC. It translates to CASSLFSGRRYEQYF. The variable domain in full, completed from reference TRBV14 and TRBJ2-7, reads EAGVTQFPSHSVIEKGQTVTLRCDPISGHDNLYWYRRVMGKEIKFLLHFVKESKQDESGMPNNRFLAERTGGTYSTLKVQPAELEDSGVYFCASSLFSGRRYEQYFGPGTRLTVT.

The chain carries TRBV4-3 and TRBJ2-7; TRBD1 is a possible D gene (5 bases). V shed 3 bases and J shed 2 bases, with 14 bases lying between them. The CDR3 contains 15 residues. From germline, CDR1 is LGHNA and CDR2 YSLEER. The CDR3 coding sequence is TGCGCCAGCAGCCAGGATCTCCAGGGTCCCTACGAGCAGTACTTC. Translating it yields CASSQDLQGPYEQYF.

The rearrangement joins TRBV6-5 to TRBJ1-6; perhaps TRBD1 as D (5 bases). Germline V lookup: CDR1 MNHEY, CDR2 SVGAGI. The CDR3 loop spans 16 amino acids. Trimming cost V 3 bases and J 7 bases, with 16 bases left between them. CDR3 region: CASSYAGRGGNSPLHF. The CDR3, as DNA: TGTGCCAGCAGTTATGCGGGACGGGGAGGGAATTCACCCCTCCACTTT.

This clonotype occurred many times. CDR3 bases: TGTGCCAGCAGCCCTAACCCCCCCTCCCTTAGCACAGATACGCAGTATTTT. Translating it yields CASSPNPPSLSTDTQYF. The chain uses TRBV7-2 and TRBJ2-3; D ambiguous. The germline CDR1 and CDR2 sequences are SGHTA and FQGNSA. Trimming removed 5 bases at V and 0 bases at J, with 18 bases between. This CDR3 is 17 amino acids long.

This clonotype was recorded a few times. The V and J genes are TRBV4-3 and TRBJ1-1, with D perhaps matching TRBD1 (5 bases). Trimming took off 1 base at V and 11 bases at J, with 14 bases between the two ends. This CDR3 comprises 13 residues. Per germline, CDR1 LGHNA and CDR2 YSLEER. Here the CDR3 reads CASSQGRDRGAFF. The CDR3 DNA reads TGCGCCAGCAGCCAAGGGAGGGACCGGGGGGCTTTCTTT.

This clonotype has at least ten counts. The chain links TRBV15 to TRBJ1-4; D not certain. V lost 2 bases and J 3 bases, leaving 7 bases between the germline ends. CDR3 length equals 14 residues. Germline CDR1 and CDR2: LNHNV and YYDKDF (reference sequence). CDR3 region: CATSRTEANEKLFF. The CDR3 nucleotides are TGTGCCACCAGCAGAACAGAGGCTAATGAAAAACTGTTTTTT.

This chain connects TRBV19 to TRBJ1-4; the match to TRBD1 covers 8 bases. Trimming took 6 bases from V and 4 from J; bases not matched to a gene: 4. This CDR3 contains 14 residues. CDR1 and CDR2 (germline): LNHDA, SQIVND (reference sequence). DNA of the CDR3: TGTGCCAGTAGCATTGACAGGGGTAATGAAAAACTGTTTTTT. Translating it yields CASSIDRGNEKLFF.

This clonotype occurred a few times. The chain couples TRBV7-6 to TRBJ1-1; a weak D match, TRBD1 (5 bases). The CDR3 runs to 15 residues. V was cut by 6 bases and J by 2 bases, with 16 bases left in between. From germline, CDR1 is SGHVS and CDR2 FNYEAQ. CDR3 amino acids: CASRPNDRPNTEAFF. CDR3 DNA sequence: TGTGCCAGCAGACCAAATGACAGACCAAACACTGAAGCTTTCTTT.

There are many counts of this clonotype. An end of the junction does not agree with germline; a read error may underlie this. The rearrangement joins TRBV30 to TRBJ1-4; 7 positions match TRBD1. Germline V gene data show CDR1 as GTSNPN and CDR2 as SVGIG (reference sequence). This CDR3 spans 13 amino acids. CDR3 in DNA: TGTGCATGGAGTACAGGGGATAATGAAAAACTGTTTTTT. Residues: CAWSTGDNEKLFF.

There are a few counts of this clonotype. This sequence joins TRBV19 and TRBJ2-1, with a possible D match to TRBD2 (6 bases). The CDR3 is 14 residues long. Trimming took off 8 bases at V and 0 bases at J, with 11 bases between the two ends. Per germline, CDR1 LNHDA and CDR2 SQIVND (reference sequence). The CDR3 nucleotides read TGTGCCAGTGGAAGGGACTCCTCCTACAATGAGCAGTTCTTC. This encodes CASGRDSSYNEQFF.

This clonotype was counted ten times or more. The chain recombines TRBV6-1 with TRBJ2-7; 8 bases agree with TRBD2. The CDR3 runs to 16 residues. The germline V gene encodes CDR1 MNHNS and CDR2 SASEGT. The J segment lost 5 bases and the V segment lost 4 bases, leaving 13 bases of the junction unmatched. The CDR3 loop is CASSGYSGTPGNEQYF. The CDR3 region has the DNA TGTGCCAGCAGTGGGTATAGCGGGACCCCCGGGAACGAGCAGTACTTC.

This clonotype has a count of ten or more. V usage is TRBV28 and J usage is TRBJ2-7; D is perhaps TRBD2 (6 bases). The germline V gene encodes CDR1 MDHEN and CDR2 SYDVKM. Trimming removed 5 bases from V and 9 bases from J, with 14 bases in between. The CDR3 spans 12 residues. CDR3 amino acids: CASSDGGERQYF. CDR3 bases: TGTGCCAGCAGTGACGGAGGGGAACGGCAGTACTTC.

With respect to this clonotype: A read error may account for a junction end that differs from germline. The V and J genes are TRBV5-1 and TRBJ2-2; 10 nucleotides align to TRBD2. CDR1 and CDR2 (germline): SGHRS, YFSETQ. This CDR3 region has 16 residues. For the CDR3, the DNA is TGCGCCAGCAGCTTACGGACTAGCGGTAACACCGGGGAGCTGTCTTTT. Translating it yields CASSLRTSGNTGELSF.

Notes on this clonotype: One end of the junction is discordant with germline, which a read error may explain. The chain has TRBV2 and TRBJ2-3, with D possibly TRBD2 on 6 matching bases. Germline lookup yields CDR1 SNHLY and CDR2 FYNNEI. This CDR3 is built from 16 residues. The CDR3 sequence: CASSQMEGPSTDTQYF. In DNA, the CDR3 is TGCGCCAGCAGCCAAATGGAGGGACCTAGCACAGATACGCAGTATTTT.

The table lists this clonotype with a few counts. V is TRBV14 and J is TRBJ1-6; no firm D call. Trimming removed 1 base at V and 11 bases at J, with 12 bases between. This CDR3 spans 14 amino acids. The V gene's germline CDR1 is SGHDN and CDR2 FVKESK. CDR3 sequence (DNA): TGTGCCAGCAGCCAAGCCGGGATTTGGACACCCCTCCACTTT. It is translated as CASSQAGIWTPLHF.

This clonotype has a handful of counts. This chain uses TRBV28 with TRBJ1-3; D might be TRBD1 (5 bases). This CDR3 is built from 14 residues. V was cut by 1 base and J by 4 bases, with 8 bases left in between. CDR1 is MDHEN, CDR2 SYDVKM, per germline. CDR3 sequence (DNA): TGTGCCAGCAGTTTATCAGGGACGGGAAACACCATATATTTT. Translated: CASSLSGTGNTIYF.

CDR3 bases: TGTGCCAGCAGCTTGACTCCCAGGGGCAATGAGCAGTTCTTC. Amino acid sequence: CASSLTPRGNEQFF. This sequence joins TRBV13 and TRBJ2-1, with D perhaps matching TRBD1 (6 bases). Germline V gene sequence: CDR1 PRHDT, CDR2 FYEKMQ (reference sequence). V lost 3 bases, J lost 6 bases, and 12 bases lay in between. This CDR3 region has 14 residues.

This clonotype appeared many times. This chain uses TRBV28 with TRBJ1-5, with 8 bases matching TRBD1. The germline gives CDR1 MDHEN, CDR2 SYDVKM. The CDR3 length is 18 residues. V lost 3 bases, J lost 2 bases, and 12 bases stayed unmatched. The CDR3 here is CASSFLTYGQGRNQPQHF. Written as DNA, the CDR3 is TGTGCCAGCAGTTTCCTTACCTACGGACAGGGCCGCAATCAGCCCCAGCATTTT.

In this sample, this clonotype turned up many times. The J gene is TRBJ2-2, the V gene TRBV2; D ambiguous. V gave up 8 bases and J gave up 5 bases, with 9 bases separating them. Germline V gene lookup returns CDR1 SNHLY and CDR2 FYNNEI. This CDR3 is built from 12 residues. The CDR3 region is CASRTPTGELFF. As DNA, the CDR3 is TGTGCCAGCCGGACCCCAACCGGGGAGCTGTTTTTT.

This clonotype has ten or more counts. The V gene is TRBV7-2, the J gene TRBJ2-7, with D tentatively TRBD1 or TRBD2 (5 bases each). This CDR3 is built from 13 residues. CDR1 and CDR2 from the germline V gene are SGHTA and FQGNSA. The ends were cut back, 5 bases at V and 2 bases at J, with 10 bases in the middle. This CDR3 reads CASSQGPTYEQYF. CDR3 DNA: TGTGCCAGCAGCCAGGGACCCACCTACGAGCAGTACTTC.

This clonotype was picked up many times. The CDR3 spells CASSLAVSSGGQETQYF. CDR3 sequence (DNA): TGTGCCAGCAGCTTAGCGGTGTCTAGCGGAGGCCAAGAGACCCAGTACTTC. J is TRBJ2-5 and V is TRBV7-9; TRBD2 aligns across 7 bases. V lost 0 bases and J lost 1; bases outside the gene matches: 8. The CDR3 is 17 residues long. Germline CDR1 and CDR2: SEHNR and FQNEAQ (reference sequence).

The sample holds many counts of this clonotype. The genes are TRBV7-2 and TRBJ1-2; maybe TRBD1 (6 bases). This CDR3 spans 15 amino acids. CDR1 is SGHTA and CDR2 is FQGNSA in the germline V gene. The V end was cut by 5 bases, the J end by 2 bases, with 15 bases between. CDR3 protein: CASSHPGGGNYGYTF. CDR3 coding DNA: TGTGCCAGCAGCCATCCGGGGGGGGGCAACTATGGCTACACCTTC.

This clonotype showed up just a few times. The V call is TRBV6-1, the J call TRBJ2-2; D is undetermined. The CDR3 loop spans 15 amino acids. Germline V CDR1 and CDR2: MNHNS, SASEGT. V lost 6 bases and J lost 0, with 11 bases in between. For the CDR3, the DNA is TGTGCCAGCAGGGGTAGGAACCCGAACACCGGGGAGCTGTTTTTT. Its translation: CASRGRNPNTGELFF.

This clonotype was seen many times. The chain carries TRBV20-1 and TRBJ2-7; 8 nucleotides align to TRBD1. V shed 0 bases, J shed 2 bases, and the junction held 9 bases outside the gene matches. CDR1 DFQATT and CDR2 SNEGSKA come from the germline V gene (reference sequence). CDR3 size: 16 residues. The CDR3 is CSARDSGQGATYEQYF. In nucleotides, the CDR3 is TGCAGTGCTAGAGATTCTGGACAGGGTGCGACCTACGAGCAGTACTTC.

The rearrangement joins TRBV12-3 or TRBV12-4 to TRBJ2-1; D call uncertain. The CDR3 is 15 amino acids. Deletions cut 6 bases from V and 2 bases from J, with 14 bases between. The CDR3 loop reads CASSPYVAPYNEQFF. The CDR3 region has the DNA TGTGCCAGCAGCCCTTACGTGGCCCCCTACAATGAGCAGTTCTTC.

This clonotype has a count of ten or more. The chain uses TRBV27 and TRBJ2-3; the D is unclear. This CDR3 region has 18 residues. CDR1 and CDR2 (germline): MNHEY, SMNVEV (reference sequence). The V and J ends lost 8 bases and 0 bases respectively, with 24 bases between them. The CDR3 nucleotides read TGTGCCAGCCGGATCCGAACCCGGACGTTTCCGAGCACAGATACGCAGTATTTT. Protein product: CASRIRTRTFPSTDTQYF.